Listed below are T cell receptor beta chains from one sample, sequenced in a study of regulatory T cells in long-lasting Graves disease. Using its own MiXCR run on the multiplex PCR reads, TCRdb lists one record per CDR3 protein. The sample holds over 200,000 distinct CDR3 sequences, more than 15% seen once. The same sample was also studied in work on T cells in Graves' hyperthyroidism and ophthalmopathy.

The sample here was peripheral blood mononuclear cells (PBMCs), taken at new diagnosis, from a patient treated with antithyroid drugs. The receptor set was obtained from a woman aged 25 to 39 with Graves disease. The CDR3 runs from the conserved cysteine through the conserved F or W. A D gene is named only where the DNA matches it firmly. Size tells how often a clone was seen (once, few, many) or the class of an expanded clone, and some rows leave it out.

V gene,D gene,clone size,J gene,CDR3 protein,CDR3 DNA
TRBV10-1,-,-,TRBJ1-3,CASSPSTRSTIYF,TGCGCCAGCAGTCCGTCTACGCGGAGCACCATATATTTT
TRBV7-3,-,-,TRBJ2-7,CASSFGPGREQYF,TGTGCCAGCAGCTTTGGCCCGGGCCGCGAGCAGTACTTC
TRBV20-1,-,many,TRBJ2-2,CSARATVGHNTGELFF,TGCAGTGCTAGAGCGACGGTAGGGCACAACACCGGGGAGCTGTTTTTT
TRBV5-1,TRBD1,many,TRBJ2-2,CASSLKKTGGNTGELFF,TGCGCCAGCAGCTTGAAAAAGACAGGGGGCAACACCGGGGAGCTGTTTTTT
TRBV3-1,-,many,TRBJ1-2,CASSQDRGPRGYGYTF,TGTGCCAGCAGCCAAGATAGAGGGCCAAGGGGCTATGGCTACACCTTC
TRBV11-1,-,-,TRBJ2-2,CASSLNRVTGELFF,TGTGCCAGCAGCTTAAACAGGGTTACCGGGGAGCTGTTTTTT
TRBV6-1,TRBD2,many,TRBJ2-1,CASSRAGGAYNEQFF,TGTGCCAGCAGTCGAGCGGGGGGAGCGTACAATGAGCAGTTCTTC
TRBV15,-,-,TRBJ1-1,CATSSPGRDNTEAFF,TGTGCCACCAGCAGTCCCGGGAGAGATAACACTGAAGCTTTCTTT
TRBV9,TRBD2,many,TRBJ2-7,CASSVLSGGTYEQYF,TGTGCCAGCAGCGTACTTAGCGGGGGGACCTACGAGCAGTACTTC
TRBV12-3/TRBV12-4,-,many,TRBJ1-1,CASRPGHILLNTEAFF,TGTGCCAGCAGACCGGGACACATCCTACTGAACACTGAAGCTTTCTTT
TRBV9,-,many,TRBJ2-7,CASSPGVSYEQYF,TGTGCCAGCAGCCCGGGGGTATCCTACGAGCAGTACTTC
TRBV20-1,TRBD2,many,TRBJ2-5,CSAETGTSGGVYQETQYF,TGCAGTGCAGAGACCGGGACTAGCGGGGGGGTGTACCAAGAGACCCAGTACTTC
TRBV25-1,TRBD1,-,TRBJ1-4,CASSGSGQGTEEKLFF,TGTGCCAGCAGTGGGTCTGGACAGGGGACTGAAGAAAAACTGTTTTTT
TRBV18,-,many,TRBJ2-1,CASSSGTDSYNEQFF,TGTGCCAGCTCATCCGGGACCGACTCCTACAATGAGCAGTTCTTC
TRBV20-1,-,many,TRBJ1-3,CSATPLLRGSGNTIYF,TGCAGTGCCACACCTCTCCTGAGGGGCTCTGGAAACACCATATATTTT
TRBV18,TRBD1,many,TRBJ1-2,CASSPGQGEGYTF,TGTGCCAGCTCACCCGGACAGGGTGAGGGCTACACCTTC
TRBV2,-,-,TRBJ2-1,CAGFYNEQFF,TGTGCCGGGTTTTACAATGAGCAGTTCTTC
TRBV18,TRBD1,-,TRBJ1-2,CASSRTGTGGMNYGYTF,TGTGCCAGCTCAAGGACCGGGACAGGGGGCATGAACTATGGCTACACCTTC
TRBV7-9,TRBD2,many,TRBJ2-3,CASSSSGGRNTQYF,TGTGCCAGCAGCTCGTCGGGGGGGCGTAATACGCAGTATTTT
TRBV7-9,-,many,TRBJ1-1,CASSTVPNTEAFF,TGTGCCAGCAGCACCGTACCGAACACTGAAGCTTTCTTT
TRBV2,-,many,TRBJ2-2,CASSEARASTGELFF,TGTGCCAGCAGTGAGGCCAGGGCCAGCACCGGGGAGCTGTTTTTT
TRBV7-9,-,many,TRBJ1-5,CASSSNTSPPQHF,TGTGCCAGCAGCTCCAACACCTCCCCGCCCCAGCATTTT
TRBV4-1,-,many,TRBJ2-5,CASSLILAETQYF,TGTGCCAGCAGCCTGATACTAGCAGAGACCCAGTACTTC
TRBV11-1,TRBD1,-,TRBJ1-2,CASSLVGDRDGYTF,TGTGCCAGCAGCTTAGTAGGGGACAGGGACGGCTACACCTTC
TRBV20-1,-,-,TRBJ1-2,CSAPPRGVGSYGYTF,TGCAGTGCCCCGCCCCGTGGGGTGGGAAGCTATGGCTACACCTTC
TRBV6-5,-,many,TRBJ1-1,CASSYSIGGSTEAFF,TGTGCCAGCAGTTACTCGATCGGCGGTAGCACTGAAGCTTTCTTT
TRBV7-6,-,many,TRBJ1-1,CASSSGGQRGTEAFF,TGTGCCAGCAGTTCCGGGGGGCAGAGGGGCACTGAAGCTTTCTTT
TRBV18,-,many,TRBJ1-1,CASSPQAGNTEAFF,TGTGCCAGCTCACCACAGGCGGGGAACACTGAAGCTTTCTTT
TRBV5-1,-,few,TRBJ2-5,CASSKPDGQETQYF,TGCGCCAGCAGCAAGCCGGACGGACAAGAGACCCAGTACTTC
TRBV6-5,-,many,TRBJ2-5,CASSYDRETQYF,TGTGCCAGCAGTTACGACCGAGAGACCCAGTACTTC
TRBV6-1,TRBD2,many,TRBJ2-1,CASSQRGGRDEQFF,TGTGCCAGCAGCCAGCGGGGGGGCAGGGATGAGCAGTTCTTC
TRBV19,TRBD1,many,TRBJ1-5,CASSINRGQWGNQPQHF,TGTGCCAGTAGTATAAACAGGGGGCAGTGGGGCAATCAGCCCCAGCATTTT
TRBV18,-,many,TRBJ2-7,CASSPGQRENEQYF,TGTGCCAGCTCACCGGGACAGCGGGAGAACGAGCAGTACTTC
TRBV19,TRBD2,many,TRBJ2-3,CASSTAAAGGGTDTQYF,TGTGCCAGTAGTACGGCAGCCGCGGGGGGCGGCACAGATACGCAGTATTTT
TRBV6-2/TRBV6-3,-,many,TRBJ2-7,CASSNDDRSSYEQYF,TGTGCCAGCAGCAATGATGACAGGAGCTCCTACGAGCAGTACTTC
TRBV7-6,TRBD2,-,TRBJ2-1,CASSYPGLAAHNEQFF,TGTGCCAGCAGTTACCCAGGACTAGCGGCCCACAATGAGCAGTTCTTC
TRBV20-1,TRBD2,many,TRBJ2-7,CSAAGTSGGQITYEQYF,TGCAGTGCCGCGGGGACTAGCGGGGGCCAAATCACCTACGAGCAGTACTTC
TRBV14,-,few,TRBJ1-4,CASNRGAGNEKLFF,TGTGCCAGCAACCGAGGGGCAGGGAATGAAAAACTGTTTTTT
TRBV5-1,TRBD2,many,TRBJ2-3,CASSLTAGGADTQYF,TGTGCCAGCAGCTTGACAGCGGGGGGCGCAGATACGCAGTATTTT
TRBV29-1,TRBD1,many,TRBJ2-7,CSVEVWRRDRGNYELYF,TGCAGCGTTGAAGTCTGGCGTCGGGACAGGGGTAATTACGAGCTGTACTTC
TRBV5-1,-,-,TRBJ2-3,CASSSRGSGSTDTQYF,TGCGCCAGCAGCTCGCGGGGTAGCGGAAGCACAGATACGCAGTATTTT
TRBV20-1,TRBD1,many,TRBJ2-2,CSARAQGANRDGELFF,TGCAGTGCTAGAGCCCAGGGGGCGAACCGAGACGGGGAGCTGTTTTTT
TRBV7-2,TRBD2,many,TRBJ2-3,CASSANGLAGWADTQYF,TGTGCCAGCAGCGCAAACGGACTAGCGGGGTGGGCAGATACGCAGTATTTT
TRBV9,TRBD1,few,TRBJ2-1,CASSATGTGEIDEQFF,TGTGCCAGCAGCGCTACCGGGACAGGGGAAATCGATGAGCAGTTCTTC
TRBV7-6,-,many,TRBJ1-4,CASGGRGAQTNEKLFF,TGTGCCAGCGGCGGCAGGGGCGCCCAAACTAATGAAAAACTGTTTTTT
TRBV4-3,-,many,TRBJ1-1,CASSQEGADTEAFF,TGCGCCAGCAGCCAAGAGGGGGCGGACACTGAAGCTTTCTTT
TRBV24-1,-,few,TRBJ2-4,CATSDSIFGEVKNIQYF,TGTGCCACCAGTGATTCTATATTCGGGGAAGTCAAAAACATTCAGTACTTC
TRBV7-8,TRBD2,many,TRBJ2-5,CASSPQLSGGRETQYF,TGTGCCAGCAGCCCCCAACTTAGCGGGGGGCGGGAGACCCAGTACTTC
TRBV2,-,many,TRBJ1-5,CASTKGGNQPQHF,TGTGCCAGCACGAAGGGGGGCAATCAGCCCCAGCATTTT
TRBV7-8,TRBD1,many,TRBJ1-1,CASSSKRIGQGNTEAFF,TGTGCCAGCAGCTCCAAAAGGATCGGACAGGGAAACACTGAAGCTTTCTTT
TRBV5-5,-,-,TRBJ1-6,CASSPSITGWAPLHF,TGTGCCAGCAGCCCTTCGATTACAGGGTGGGCACCCCTCCACTTT
TRBV4-2,-,many,TRBJ1-2,CASSQERTPDGYGYTF,TGTGCCAGCAGCCAAGAGCGGACACCTGACGGGTATGGCTACACCTTC